The clone carrying this T cell receptor beta chain appeared a few times. What it binds is not known. The entry originates in a study of CD8 T cells in ankylosing spondylitis. Study-level findings and limits: Peripheral blood held disease-linked clones only at relatively low frequency, and these were CD8+. Reportedly, disease-linked clones are significantly enriched in ankylosing spondylitis patients' matched synovial fluid.

Germline CDR1 and CDR2: LGHNA and YNFKEQ. CDR3 length: 16 residues. The V end was cut by 4 bases, the J end by 8 bases, with 21 bases between. Generation of TCR beta libraries employed quantitative 5'-RACE incorporating molecular barcodes. MiXCR, applied by TCRdb to the 5' RACE reads, yields one record per CDR3 protein. The sample includes about 36,000 distinct CDR3 sequences, over 5.5% of them seen just once. The sample was blood, either unsorted or a sorted T cell fraction (not recorded which). The TCR comes from a male donor with ankylosing spondylitis or in good health (not recorded which). The chain employs TRBV4-2 and TRBJ2-1; possible D gene TRBD1, 8 bases. CDR3 residues: CASSPQGGLTTDEQFF. The CDR3 nucleotides read TGTGCCAGCAGCCCACAGGGGGGACTAACCACAGATGAGCAGTTCTTC.